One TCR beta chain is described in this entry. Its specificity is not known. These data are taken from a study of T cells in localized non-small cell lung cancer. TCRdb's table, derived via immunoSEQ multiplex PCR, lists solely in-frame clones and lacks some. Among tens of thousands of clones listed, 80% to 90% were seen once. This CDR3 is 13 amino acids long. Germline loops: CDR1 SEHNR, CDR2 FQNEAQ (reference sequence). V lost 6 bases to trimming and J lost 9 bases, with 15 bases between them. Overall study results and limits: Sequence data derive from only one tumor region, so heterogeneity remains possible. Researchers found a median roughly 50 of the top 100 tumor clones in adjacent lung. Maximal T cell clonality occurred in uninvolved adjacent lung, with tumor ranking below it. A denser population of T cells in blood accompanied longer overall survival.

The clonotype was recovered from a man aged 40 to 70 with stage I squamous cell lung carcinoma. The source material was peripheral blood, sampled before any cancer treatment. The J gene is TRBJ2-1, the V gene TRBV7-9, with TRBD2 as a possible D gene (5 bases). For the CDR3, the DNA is TGTGCCAGCAGTTCCTCACTTAGCGCTGAGCAGTTCTTC. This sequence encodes CASSSSLSAEQFF.